This T cell receptor (beta chain) appears in the sequencing data of a study of control samples from healthy donors and cancer patients. The CDR3 consists of 15 residues. CDR1 is MRHNA, CDR2 SNTAGT, per germline. V was shortened by 2 bases and J by 0 bases, with 9 bases between the two germline ends. Data came from immunoSEQ multiplex PCR; TCRdb stores just in-frame clones and leaves some out. The repertoire has 70,000 to 80,000 clones, approximately 84% of them found once; the top ten carry over 12%. The source of this sequence is a man between 50 and 59 years old in good health. The sequencing input was blood. The J gene is TRBJ2-3, the V gene TRBV6-4; D is possibly TRBD1 (6 bases). CDR3 sequence reads: CASSDVTGSTDTQYF. The CDR3 coding sequence is TGTGCCAGCAGTGACGTTACAGGGAGCACAGATACGCAGTATTTT.